What follows is one T cell receptor beta chain and its context. Its cognate antigen is unknown. The PCR employed 60 Vbeta primers together with 13 Jbeta primers. The protocol was immunoSEQ multiplex PCR, while the TCRdb copy is restricted to in-frame clones and leaves out a portion. Here the sample spans approximately 160,000 clones, more than 70% being singletons. The entry originates in a study of cytomegalovirus exposure and HLA in healthy donors. Study-level results: Per a prior analysis, the majority of TCR beta V segments were productive roughly 90% or roughly 30% of the time. Common viral pathogens (according to a later analysis) appeared linked to several of the most significant clusters.

V lost 3 bases, J lost 4 bases, and 4 bases stayed unmatched. The CDR3 totals 15 residues. The receptor was isolated from a woman aged 50 to 65 in good health and CMV-seropositive. This sequence joins TRBV23-1 and TRBJ2-4; 9 bases fit TRBD1. TRBV23-1 is assigned to the ORF class and has an uncertain function. Sequencing was performed on PBMCs. CDR3 coding DNA: TGCGCCAGCAGTCATCAGGGACAGGGAAAAAACATTCAGTACTTC. Amino acids: CASSHQGQGKNIQYF.